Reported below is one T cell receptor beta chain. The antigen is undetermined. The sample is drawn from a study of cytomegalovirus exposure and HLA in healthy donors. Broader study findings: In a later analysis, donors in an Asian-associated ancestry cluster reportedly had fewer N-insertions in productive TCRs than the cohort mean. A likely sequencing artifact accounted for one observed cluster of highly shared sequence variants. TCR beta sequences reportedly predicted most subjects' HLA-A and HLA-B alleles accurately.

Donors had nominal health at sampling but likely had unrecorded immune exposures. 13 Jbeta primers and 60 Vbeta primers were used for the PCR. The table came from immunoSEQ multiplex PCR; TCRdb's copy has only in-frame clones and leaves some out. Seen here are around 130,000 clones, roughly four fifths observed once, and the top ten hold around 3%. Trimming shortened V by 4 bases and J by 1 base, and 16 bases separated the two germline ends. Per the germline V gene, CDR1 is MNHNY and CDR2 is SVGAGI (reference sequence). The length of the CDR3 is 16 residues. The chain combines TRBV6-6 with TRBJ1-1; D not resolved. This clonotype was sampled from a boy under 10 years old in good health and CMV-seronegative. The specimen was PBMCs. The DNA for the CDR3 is TGTGCCAGCAGTTTAGACTGGAGGGCGGGGAACACTGAAGCTTTCTTT. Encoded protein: CASSLDWRAGNTEAFF.